A selection of T cell receptor beta chains follows, all from one sample in a study of T cells in localized non-small cell lung cancer. Generated by immunoSEQ multiplex PCR, the TCRdb table keeps only in-frame clones and is missing some. The sample has about 1,100 clones; 23% are singletons. Specimen: normal lung tissue next to the tumor, collected before any cancer treatment. All receptors derive from a man aged 35 to 69 with stage III lung adenocarcinoma. Both conserved end residues are part of each CDR3. A D gene is named only where the DNA matches it firmly. Rows give clone size only sometimes, using once, few, many, or a class for an expanded clone.

few	TRBV14	.	TRBJ2-7	CASSQDRNGQYF	TGTGCCAGCAGCCAAGATCGCAACGGGCAGTACTTC
few	TRBV28	.	TRBJ2-7	CASRTASLYEQYF	TGTGCCAGCCGGACAGCCAGTCTGTACGAGCAGTACTTC
.	TRBV28	TRBD1	TRBJ2-4	CASSFRGFDKNIQYF	TGTGCCAGCAGTTTCAGGGGGTTCGACAAAAACATTCAGTACTTC
few	TRBV6-8	.	TRBJ1-3	CASSDRHRSSGNTIYF	TGTGCCAGCAGTGACCGACACAGGAGCTCTGGAAACACCATATATTTT
large	TRBV29-1	.	TRBJ1-1	CSVVDGRGLSEAFF	TGCAGCGTTGTAGACGGCAGGGGATTATCTGAAGCTTTCTTT
.	TRBV15	TRBD2	TRBJ2-1	CATSRVAAGVVEQFF	TGTGCCACCAGCAGAGTAGCAGCGGGAGTAGTTGAGCAGTTCTTC
.	TRBV2	TRBD2	TRBJ2-3	CAGKRLAANTDTQYF	TGTGCCGGAAAACGACTAGCGGCCAACACAGATACGCAGTATTTT
.	TRBV9	.	TRBJ2-1	CASSVEPGRQPISYNEQFF	TGTGCCAGCAGCGTAGAGCCCGGCCGGCAGCCCATCTCCTACAATGAGCAGTTCTTC
few	TRBV10-2	TRBD2	TRBJ2-1	CASRASGPYNEQFF	TGCGCCAGCAGGGCTAGCGGGCCCTACAATGAGCAGTTCTTC
medium-sized	TRBV11-3	TRBD2	TRBJ2-1	CASSLGLAGGNEQFF	TGTGCCAGCAGCTTGGGGCTGGCGGGGGGGAATGAGCAGTTCTTC
.	TRBV28	.	TRBJ1-1	CASSIKDSYHTEAFF	TGTGCCAGCAGTATAAAGGACAGTTATCACACTGAAGCTTTCTTT
.	TRBV30	.	TRBJ1-4	CAWSRGAANEKLFF	TGTGCCTGGAGTCGCGGGGCTGCTAATGAAAAACTGTTTTTT
medium-sized	TRBV6-8	.	TRBJ2-6	CASRTGLKGANVLTF	TGTGCCAGCAGGACAGGTCTGAAGGGGGCCAACGTCCTGACTTTC
large	TRBV4-1	.	TRBJ1-1	CASSQDGSNTEAFF	TGCGCCAGCAGCCAAGATGGGTCGAACACTGAAGCTTTCTTT
.	TRBV9	.	TRBJ1-1	CASSLRAVNTEAFF	TGTGCCAGCAGCCTCCGAGCAGTGAACACTGAAGCTTTCTTT
.	TRBV5-1	.	TRBJ2-1	CASSLERKDNEQFF	TGCGCCAGCAGCTTGGAGCGAAAGGACAATGAGCAGTTCTTC
.	TRBV28	.	TRBJ2-7	CASSLGGPMNEQYF	TGTGCCAGCAGTTTGGGGGGACCGATGAACGAGCAGTACTTC
.	TRBV9	TRBD2	TRBJ2-1	CASSVTSGSRNEQFF	TGTGCCAGCAGTGTGACTAGCGGGAGTAGAAATGAGCAGTTCTTC
large	TRBV28	TRBD1	TRBJ1-2	CASSLQGGNGYTF	TGTGCCAGCAGTTTACAGGGGGGTAATGGCTACACCTTC
few	TRBV11-3	TRBD2	TRBJ2-1	CASSLTSGGYNEQFF	TGTGCCAGCAGCTTGACTAGCGGGGGCTACAATGAGCAGTTCTTC
large	TRBV29-1	.	TRBJ2-7	CSVEVVLGDEQYF	TGCAGCGTTGAAGTGGTGCTCGGGGACGAGCAGTACTTC
few	TRBV18	TRBD1	TRBJ2-7	CASSPRGQGGEQYF	TGTGCCAGCTCACCACGGGGACAGGGGGGTGAGCAGTACTTC
few	TRBV16	.	TRBJ1-2	CASSQWLGEKDYGYTF	TGTGCCAGCAGCCAATGGTTAGGGGAAAAGGACTATGGCTACACCTTC
few	TRBV14	.	TRBJ2-2	CASSRLTGTTGELFF	TGTGCCAGCAGCCGTCTGACGGGAACCACCGGGGAGCTGTTTTTT
.	TRBV29-1	.	TRBJ1-1	CSVGQGTNTEAFF	TGCAGCGTTGGGCAAGGGACAAACACTGAAGCTTTCTTT
.	TRBV1	.	TRBJ1-4	CTSSHEDGTDATNEKLFF	TGCACCAGCAGCCACGAAGATGGGACAGATGCAACTAATGAAAAACTGTTTTTT
.	TRBV9	.	TRBJ2-1	CASSDGRWEQFF	TGTGCCAGCAGTGACGGAAGGTGGGAGCAGTTCTTC
.	TRBV6-8	.	TRBJ1-1	CASSPTGTEAFF	TGTGCCAGCAGCCCCACGGGGACTGAAGCTTTCTTT
few	TRBV1	.	TRBJ2-7	CASSPSGYYEQYF	TGCGCCAGCAGCCCGAGCGGATACTACGAGCAGTACTTC
few	TRBV11-3	.	TRBJ1-1	CASSLPTGIRAEAFF	TGTGCCAGCAGCTTACCGACAGGAATAAGAGCTGAAGCTTTCTTT
few	TRBV6-8	TRBD2	TRBJ2-2	CASSYPDRGLAGRTGELFF	TGTGCCAGCAGTTACCCGGACAGGGGACTAGCGGGACGAACCGGGGAGCTGTTTTTT
few	TRBV11-3	.	TRBJ2-2	CASSLTGGTGELFF	TGTGCCAGCAGCTTAACCGGCGGCACCGGGGAGCTGTTTTTT
.	TRBV19	.	TRBJ2-2	CASSPGAGELFF	TGTGCCAGTAGTCCCGGAGCCGGGGAGCTGTTTTTT
.	TRBV15	.	TRBJ2-5	CATSSRLGQETQYF	TGTGCCACCAGCAGCCGCCTGGGGCAAGAGACCCAGTACTTC
.	TRBV30	TRBD1	TRBJ2-7	CAWRIGRGSYEQYF	TGTGCCTGGAGGATTGGCAGGGGGTCCTACGAGCAGTACTTC
few	TRBV11-3	.	TRBJ2-3	CASSLPTTQLRTDTQYF	TGTGCCAGCAGCTTGCCGACTACCCAATTGAGGACAGATACGCAGTATTTT
.	TRBV9	.	TRBJ2-1	CASTFWDPRNEQFF	TGTGCCAGCACCTTCTGGGACCCAAGGAATGAGCAGTTCTTC
.	TRBV5-1	.	TRBJ2-2	CASTPDTHSNTGELFF	TGCGCCAGCACCCCCGACACCCACTCTAACACCGGGGAGCTGTTTTTT
.	TRBV29-1	TRBD1	TRBJ2-7	CSVEVRDRGGDEQYF	TGCAGCGTTGAAGTTCGGGACAGGGGGGGCGACGAGCAGTACTTC
.	TRBV1	.	TRBJ2-1	CASSQEGLGRQFF	TGCGCCAGCAGCCAAGAAGGACTAGGTCGACAGTTCTTC
few	TRBV11-3	.	TRBJ1-3	CASSPGPGYSGNTIYF	TGTGCCAGCAGCCCGGGCCCAGGGTACTCTGGAAACACCATATATTTT
few	TRBV28	TRBD2	TRBJ2-1	CASSPTSGYYNEQFF	TGTGCCAGCAGTCCCACTAGCGGGTACTACAATGAGCAGTTCTTC
few	TRBV11-3	TRBD2	TRBJ2-1	CASSLSGNSFDEQFF	TGTGCCAGCAGCTTAAGCGGGAATTCCTTCGATGAGCAGTTCTTC